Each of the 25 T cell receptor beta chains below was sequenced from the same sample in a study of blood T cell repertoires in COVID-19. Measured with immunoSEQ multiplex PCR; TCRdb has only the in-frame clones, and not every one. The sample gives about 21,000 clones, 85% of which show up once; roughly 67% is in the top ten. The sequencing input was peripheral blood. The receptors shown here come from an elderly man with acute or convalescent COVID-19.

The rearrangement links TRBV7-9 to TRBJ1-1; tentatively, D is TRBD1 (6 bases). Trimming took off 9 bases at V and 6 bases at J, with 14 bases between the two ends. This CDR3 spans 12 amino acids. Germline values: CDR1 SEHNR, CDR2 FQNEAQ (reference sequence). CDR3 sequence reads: CASEQGRPEAFF. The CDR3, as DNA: TGTGCCAGTGAACAGGGTCGCCCTGAAGCTTTCTTT.

In DNA, the CDR3 is TGTGCCAGCAGCTTGTCCTTTCCCCCCAACGTCCTGACTTTC. It codes for CASSLSFPPNVLTF. The rearrangement joins TRBV11-1 to TRBJ2-6; D remains unclear. V lost 3 bases and J lost 8, with 11 bases in between. The germline gives CDR1 SGHAT, CDR2 FQDESV (reference sequence). The CDR3 length is 14 residues. Full variable domain (rest looked up from reference TRBV11-1 and TRBJ2-6): EAEVAQSPRYKITEKSQAVAFWCDPISGHATLYWYRQILGQGPELLVQFQDESVVDDSQLPKDRFSAERLKGVDSTLKIQPAELGDSAMYLCASSLSFPPNVLTFGAGSRLTVL.

CDR3 residues: CASSFVQGGLFF. In DNA, the CDR3 is TGTGCCAGCAGCTTCGTGCAGGGTGGGCTGTTTTTT. The chain joins TRBV7-3 to TRBJ2-2; D may be TRBD1 (5 bases). V lost 3 bases, J lost 13 bases, and 12 bases lay in between. Germline V gene lookup returns CDR1 SGHTA and CDR2 FQGTGA. The CDR3 is 12 amino acids.

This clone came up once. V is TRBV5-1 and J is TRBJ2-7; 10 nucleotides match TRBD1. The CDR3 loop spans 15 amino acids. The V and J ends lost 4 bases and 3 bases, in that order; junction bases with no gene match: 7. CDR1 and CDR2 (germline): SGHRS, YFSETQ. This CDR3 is CASSIPGQGFYEQYF. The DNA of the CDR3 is TGCGCCAGCAGCATCCCGGGACAGGGGTTCTACGAGCAGTACTTC.

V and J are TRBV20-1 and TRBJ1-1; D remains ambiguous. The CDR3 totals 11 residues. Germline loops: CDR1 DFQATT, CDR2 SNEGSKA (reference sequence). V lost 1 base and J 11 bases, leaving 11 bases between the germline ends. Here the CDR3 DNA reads TGCAGTGCTAGAGGCAGCGTCGACGCTTTCTTT. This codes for CSARGSVDAFF.

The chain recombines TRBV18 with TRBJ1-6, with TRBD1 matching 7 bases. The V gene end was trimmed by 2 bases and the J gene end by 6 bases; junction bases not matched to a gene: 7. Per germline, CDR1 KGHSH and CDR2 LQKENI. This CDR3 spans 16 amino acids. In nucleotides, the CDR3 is TGTGCCAGCTCACCAGGGCCGGGACAGTTTAATTCACCCCTCCACTTT. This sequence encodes CASSPGPGQFNSPLHF.

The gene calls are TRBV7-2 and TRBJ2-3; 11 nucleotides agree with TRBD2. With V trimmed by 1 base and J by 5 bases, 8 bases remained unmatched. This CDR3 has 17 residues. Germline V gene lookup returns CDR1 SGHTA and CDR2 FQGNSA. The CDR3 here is CASSLESTSGGGDTQYF. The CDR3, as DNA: TGTGCCAGCAGCTTAGAGTCTACTAGCGGGGGAGGAGATACGCAGTATTTT.

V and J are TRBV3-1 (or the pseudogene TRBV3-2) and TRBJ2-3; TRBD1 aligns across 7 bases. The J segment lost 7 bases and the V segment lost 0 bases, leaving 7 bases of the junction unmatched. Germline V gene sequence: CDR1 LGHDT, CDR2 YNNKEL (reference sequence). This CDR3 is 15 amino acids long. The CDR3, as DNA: TGTGCCAGCAGCCAAGATACAGGGGCTTTAAATACGCAGTATTTT. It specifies CASSQDTGALNTQYF.

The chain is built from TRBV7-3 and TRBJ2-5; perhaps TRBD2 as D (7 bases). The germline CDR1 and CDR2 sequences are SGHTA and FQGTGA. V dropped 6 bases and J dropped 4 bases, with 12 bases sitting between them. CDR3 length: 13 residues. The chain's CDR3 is CASSRAGAETQYF. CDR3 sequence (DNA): TGTGCCAGCAGTCGGGCGGGGGCAGAGACCCAGTACTTC.

CDR3 amino acids: CASSLRIGGVPKNIQYF. Written as DNA, the CDR3 is TGTGCCAGCAGCTTGAGAATTGGGGGGGTTCCCAAAAACATTCAGTACTTC. The chain is built from TRBV7-2 and TRBJ2-4; the match to TRBD2 covers 7 bases. This CDR3 is 17 amino acids long. The germline V gene has CDR1 SGHTA and CDR2 FQGNSA. V dropped 3 bases and J dropped 2; count of bases not matched to a gene: 10.

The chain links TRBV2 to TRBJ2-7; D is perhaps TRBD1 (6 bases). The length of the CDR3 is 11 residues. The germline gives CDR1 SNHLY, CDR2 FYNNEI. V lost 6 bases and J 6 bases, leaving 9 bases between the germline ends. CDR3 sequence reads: CASRQGGEQYF. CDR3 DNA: TGTGCCAGCAGACAAGGGGGCGAGCAGTACTTC.

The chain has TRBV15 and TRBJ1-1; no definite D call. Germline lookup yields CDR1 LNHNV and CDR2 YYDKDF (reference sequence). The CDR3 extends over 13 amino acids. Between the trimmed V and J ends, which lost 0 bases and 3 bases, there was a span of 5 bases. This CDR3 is CATSRDLYTEAFF. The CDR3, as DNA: TGTGCCACCAGCAGAGATCTGTACACTGAAGCTTTCTTT.

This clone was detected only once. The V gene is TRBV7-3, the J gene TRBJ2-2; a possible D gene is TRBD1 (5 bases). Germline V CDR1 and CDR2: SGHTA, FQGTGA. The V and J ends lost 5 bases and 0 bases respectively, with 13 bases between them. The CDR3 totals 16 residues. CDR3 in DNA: TGTGCCAGCAGCCTGTCGACAGCCGCGAACACCGGGGAGCTGTTTTTT. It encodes CASSLSTAANTGELFF.

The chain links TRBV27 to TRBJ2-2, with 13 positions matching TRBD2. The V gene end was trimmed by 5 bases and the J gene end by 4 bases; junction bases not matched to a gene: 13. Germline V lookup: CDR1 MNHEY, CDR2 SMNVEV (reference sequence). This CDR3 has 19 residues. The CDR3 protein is CASSRQSTGTSGATGELFF. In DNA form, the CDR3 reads TGTGCCAGCAGTCGCCAATCCACCGGGACTAGCGGGGCCACCGGGGAGCTGTTTTTT.

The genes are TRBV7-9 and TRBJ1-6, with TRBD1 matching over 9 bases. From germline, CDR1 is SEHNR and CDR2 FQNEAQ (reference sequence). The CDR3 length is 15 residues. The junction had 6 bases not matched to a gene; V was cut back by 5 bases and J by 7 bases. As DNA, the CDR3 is TGTGCCAGCAGCGCCGGACAGGGGACAAATTCACCCCTCCACTTT. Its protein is CASSAGQGTNSPLHF. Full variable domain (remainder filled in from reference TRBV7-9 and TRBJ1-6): DTGVSQNPRHKITKRGQNVTFRCDPISEHNRLYWYRQTLGQGPEFLTYFQNEAQLEKSRLLSDRFSAERPKGSFSTLEIQRTEQGDSAMYLCASSAGQGTNSPLHFGNGTRLTVT.

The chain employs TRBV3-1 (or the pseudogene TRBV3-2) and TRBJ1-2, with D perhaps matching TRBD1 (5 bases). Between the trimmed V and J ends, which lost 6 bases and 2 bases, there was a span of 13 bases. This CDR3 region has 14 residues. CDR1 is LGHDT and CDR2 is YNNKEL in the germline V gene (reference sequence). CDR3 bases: TGTGCCAGCAGTCGGAGACAGAAAAACTATGGCTACACCTTC. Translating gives CASSRRQKNYGYTF.

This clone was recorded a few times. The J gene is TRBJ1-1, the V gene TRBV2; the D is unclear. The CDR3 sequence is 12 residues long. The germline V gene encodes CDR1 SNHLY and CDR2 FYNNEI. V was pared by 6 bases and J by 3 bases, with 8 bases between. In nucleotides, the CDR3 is TGTGCCAGCAGGGGCGAGTACACTGAAGCTTTCTTT. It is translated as CASRGEYTEAFF.

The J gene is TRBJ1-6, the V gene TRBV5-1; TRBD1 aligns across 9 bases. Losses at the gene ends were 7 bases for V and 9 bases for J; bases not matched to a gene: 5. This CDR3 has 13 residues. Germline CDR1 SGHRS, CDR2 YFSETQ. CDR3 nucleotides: TGCGCCAGCGCCAGGGACAGGGCTTCACCCCTCCACTTT. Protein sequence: CASARDRASPLHF.

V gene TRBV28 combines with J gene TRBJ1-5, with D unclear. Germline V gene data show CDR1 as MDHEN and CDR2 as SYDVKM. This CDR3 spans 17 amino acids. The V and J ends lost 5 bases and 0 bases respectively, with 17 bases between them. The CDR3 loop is CASSGRRRTSSNQPQHF. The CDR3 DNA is TGTGCCAGCAGTGGGAGACGACGGACTAGTAGCAATCAGCCCCAGCATTTT.

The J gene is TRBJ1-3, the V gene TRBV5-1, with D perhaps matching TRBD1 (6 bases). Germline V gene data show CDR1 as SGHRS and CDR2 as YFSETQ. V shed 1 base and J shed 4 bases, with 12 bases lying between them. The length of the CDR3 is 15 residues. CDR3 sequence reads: CASSLSQGTGNTIYF. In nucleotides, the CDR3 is TGCGCCAGCAGCTTGTCCCAGGGGACCGGAAACACCATATATTTT.

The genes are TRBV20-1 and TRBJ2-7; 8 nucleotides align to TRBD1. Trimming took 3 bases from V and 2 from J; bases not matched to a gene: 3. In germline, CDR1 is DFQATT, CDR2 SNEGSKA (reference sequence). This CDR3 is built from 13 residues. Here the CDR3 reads CSASQGAPYEQYF. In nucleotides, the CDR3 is TGCAGTGCTAGTCAGGGGGCCCCCTACGAGCAGTACTTC.

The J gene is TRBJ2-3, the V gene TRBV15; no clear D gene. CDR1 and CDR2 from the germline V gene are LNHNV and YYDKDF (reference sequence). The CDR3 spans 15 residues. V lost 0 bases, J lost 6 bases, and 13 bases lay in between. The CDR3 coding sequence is TGTGCCACCAGCAGAGATAGAGAGCTTTTGGATACGCAGTATTTT. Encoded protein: CATSRDRELLDTQYF.

The CDR3 sequence is CASRNPGQGYTEAFF. The CDR3 nucleotides read TGTGCCAGCAGGAATCCGGGACAGGGGTACACTGAAGCTTTCTTT. The chain links TRBV2 to TRBJ1-1; 10 bases are shared with TRBD1. This CDR3 has 15 residues. The V gene's germline CDR1 is SNHLY and CDR2 FYNNEI. V lost 6 bases to trimming and J lost 3 bases; unmatched junction nucleotides: 7.

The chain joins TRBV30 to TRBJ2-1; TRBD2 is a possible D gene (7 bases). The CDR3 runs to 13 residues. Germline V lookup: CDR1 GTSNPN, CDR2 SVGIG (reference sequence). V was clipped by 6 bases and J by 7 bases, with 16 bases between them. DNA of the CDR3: TGTGCCTGTGGACGGGGGGCAGTAAATGAGCAGTTCTTC. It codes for CACGRGAVNEQFF.

CDR3 nucleotide sequence: TGTGCCAGCTCACCATCAATGACCGGGACAGGGGCTAAGGAGCAGTTCTTC. Its translation is CASSPSMTGTGAKEQFF. The chain links TRBV18 to TRBJ2-1; TRBD1 aligns across 10 bases. This CDR3 is built from 17 residues. CDR1 and CDR2 from the germline V gene are KGHSH and LQKENI. Trimming removed 2 bases from V and 10 bases from J; junction bases left unmatched: 14.